Below, 12 T cell receptor beta chains from the same sample are listed, as sequenced in a study of cytomegalovirus exposure and HLA in healthy donors. The PCR had 60 Vbeta and 13 Jbeta primers. Data came from immunoSEQ multiplex PCR; TCRdb stores just in-frame clones and leaves some out. The repertoire holds around 130,000 clones, with approximately 80% as singletons. Material: PBMCs. The source is a man aged 35-49 years in good health and CMV-seronegative.

The J gene is TRBJ2-3, the V gene TRBV5-5; 12 bases map to TRBD2. J lost 5 bases, V lost 5 bases, and 6 bases had no gene match. The CDR3 extends over 15 amino acids. In germline, CDR1 is SGHKS, CDR2 YYEKEE (reference sequence). The CDR3 coding sequence is TGTGCCAGCAGTGATCGACTAGCGGGGGAAGATACGCAGTATTTT. Its protein product is CASSDRLAGEDTQYF.

V usage is TRBV2 and J usage is TRBJ1-6; D remains unclear. In germline, CDR1 is SNHLY, CDR2 FYNNEI. CDR3 length equals 14 residues. Trimming pared 8 bases from V and 3 bases from J, leaving 11 bases between. CDR3 sequence: CASAGVHYNSPLHF. CDR3 in DNA: TGTGCCAGCGCCGGGGTACACTATAATTCACCCCTCCACTTT.

The chain employs TRBV19 and TRBJ2-2; D unresolved. The V end was cut by 4 bases, the J end by 5 bases, with 5 bases between. Per the germline V gene, CDR1 is LNHDA and CDR2 is SQIVND (reference sequence). The CDR3 is 12 residues long. The CDR3 sequence: CASSTSTGELFF. CDR3 sequence (DNA): TGTGCCAGTAGTACGTCGACCGGGGAGCTGTTTTTT. Variable domain in full (rest from reference TRBV19 and TRBJ2-2): DGGITQSPKYLFRKEGQNVTLSCEQNLNHDAMYWYRQDPGQGLRLIYYSQIVNDFQKGDIAEGYSVSREKKESFPLTVTSAQKNPTAFYLCASSTSTGELFFGEGSRLTVL.

This rearrangement joins TRBV10-2 to TRBJ2-7; D not certain. Trimming took off 5 bases at V and 0 bases at J, with 11 bases between the two ends. Germline V gene data show CDR1 as WSHSY and CDR2 as SAAADI. This CDR3 contains 14 residues. The DNA of the CDR3 is TGCGCCAGCAGTCTGCCGACAAACTCCTACGAGCAGTACTTC. Its translation: CASSLPTNSYEQYF.

The chain links TRBV2 to TRBJ1-5; D unresolved. V dropped 0 bases and J dropped 10 bases, with 13 bases sitting between them. CDR3 length: 14 amino acids. CDR1 and CDR2 from the germline V gene are SNHLY and FYNNEI. CDR3 sequence reads: CASSEAEGIQPQHF. The CDR3 DNA is TGTGCCAGCAGTGAAGCGGAGGGTATTCAACCCCAGCATTTT.

V gene TRBV30 combines with J gene TRBJ2-7; perhaps TRBD1 as D (6 bases). CDR3 size: 13 residues. CDR1 is GTSNPN and CDR2 is SVGIG in the germline V gene (reference sequence). Trimming shortened V by 0 bases and J by 3 bases, and 9 bases separated the two germline ends. The CDR3, as DNA: TGTGCCTGGAGTGTAGGGACAAGCTACGAGCAGTACTTC. Translated: CAWSVGTSYEQYF.

In its sample, this clone was seen once. The rearrangement joins TRBV5-4 to TRBJ2-5, with TRBD2 matching over 12 bases. The CDR3 is made up of 16 amino acids. Germline assignment: CDR1 SGHNT and CDR2 YYREEE (reference sequence). V was pared by 2 bases and J by 5 bases, with 7 bases of the junction left unmatched. CDR3 sequence (DNA): TGTGCCAGCAGCTTAGACAGACTAGCGGGGGTTGAGACCCAGTACTTC. As protein: CASSLDRLAGVETQYF.

V is TRBV7-9 and J is TRBJ2-5, with TRBD2 matching over 14 bases. Trimming took 4 bases from V and 2 from J; bases not matched to a gene: 9. CDR3 size: 18 residues. Looked up from germline, CDR1 is SEHNR and CDR2 is FQNEAQ (reference sequence). CDR3 protein: CASSYRTSGGQRQETQYF. For the CDR3, the DNA is TGTGCCAGCAGCTACCGGACTAGCGGGGGGCAGAGGCAAGAGACCCAGTACTTC.

The V gene is TRBV6-5, the J gene TRBJ1-6; TRBD1 matches at 7 bases. The CDR3 is 14 residues long. The germline gives CDR1 MNHEY, CDR2 SVGAGI. Germline trimming cut 6 bases from V and 3 bases from J; bases unmatched to any gene: 2. CDR3 nucleotides: TGTGCCAGCAGGCAGGGGGGCTATAATTCACCCCTCCACTTT. Protein: CASRQGGYNSPLHF.

Points on this clone: One junction end does not reproduce the germline sequence, and a read error may be involved. V is TRBV7-9 and J is TRBJ2-5, with D possibly being TRBD1 (5 bases). CDR1 and CDR2 (germline): SEHNR, FQNEAQ (reference sequence). This CDR3 contains 15 residues. The CDR3 nucleotides read TGTTCCAGCAGCCCTCGAGACAGCACCCAAGAGACCCAGTACTTC. This sequence encodes CSSSPRDSTQETQYF.

On this clone itself: Its ends do not fully match the called genes, so a read error is possible. The V call is TRBV7-9, the J call TRBJ2-7; TRBD2 matches 9 bases. The CDR3 has 17 amino acids. Germline V gene lookup returns CDR1 SEHNR and CDR2 FQNEAQ (reference sequence). CDR3 protein: CSSSLGREGRLSYEQYF. CDR3 sequence (DNA): TGTTCCAGCAGTTTGGGGCGGGAGGGCCGTCTATCCTACGAGCAGTACTTC.

The chain has TRBV19 and TRBJ1-6; possible D gene TRBD1, 6 bases. The germline gives CDR1 LNHDA, CDR2 SQIVND (reference sequence). V lost 2 bases and J lost 7, with 15 bases in between. This CDR3 has 16 amino acids. This CDR3 reads CASSIPQAGANSPLHF. The CDR3 DNA reads TGTGCCAGTAGTATACCCCAAGCAGGGGCAAATTCACCCCTCCACTTT. Drawing the rest from reference TRBV19 and TRBJ1-6, the complete variable domain is DGGITQSPKYLFRKEGQNVTLSCEQNLNHDAMYWYRQDPGQGLRLIYYSQIVNDFQKGDIAEGYSVSREKKESFPLTVTSAQKNPTAFYLCASSIPQAGANSPLHFGNGTRLTVT.